This T cell receptor beta chain was retrieved from a study of cytomegalovirus exposure and HLA in healthy donors. Study-level findings and limits: Links to common viral pathogens appeared, in a later analysis, for several of the most significant clusters. Association with HLA alleles at 0.05 false discovery rate was found for roughly 17,000 TCR beta sequences in a later analysis.

The PCR contained 60 Vbeta and 13 Jbeta primers. Measured with immunoSEQ multiplex PCR; TCRdb has only the in-frame clones, and not every one. Altogether about 120,000 clones are present, about 10% being singletons, with the ten largest covering 4% to 5%. Per germline, CDR1 LNHDA and CDR2 SQIVND (reference sequence). The V segment lost 8 bases and the J segment 7 bases; nucleotides outside the gene matches: 6. CDR3 length: 13 residues. A remark on this clone: Antigen specificity is unknown.

This chain links TRBV19 with TRBJ1-5; 9 bases are shared with TRBD1. The material sequenced was PBMCs. This receptor was taken from a woman younger than 30 in good health and CMV-seropositive. Here the CDR3 reads CASGQGWNQPQHF. The CDR3 bases are TGTGCCAGTGGACAGGGGTGGAACCAGCCCCAGCATTTT.